These 22 T cell receptor beta chains originate from one sample sequenced in a study of T cell responses to AZD1222 COVID-19 vaccine. Measured with immunoSEQ multiplex PCR; TCRdb has only the in-frame clones, and not every one. The data contain around 140,000 clones, 80% to 95% of them singletons. The sequencing here drew on peripheral blood, taken 28 days after the second AZD1222 dose. The origin of the receptors is an adult who received the AZD1222 COVID-19 vaccine.

The rearrangement links TRBV14 to TRBJ2-1; D unresolved. Per the germline V gene, CDR1 is SGHDN and CDR2 is FVKESK. The CDR3 extends over 11 amino acids. Trimming took off 4 bases at V and 6 bases at J, with 4 bases between the two ends. This chain's CDR3 is CASSRSNEQFF. The DNA for the CDR3 is TGTGCCAGCAGCCGCAGCAATGAGCAGTTCTTC.

V gene TRBV27 combines with J gene TRBJ1-6; D gene unclear. Germline CDR1 is MNHEY and CDR2 is SMNVEV (reference sequence). Between the trimmed V and J ends, which lost 3 bases and 1 base, there was a span of 1 base. The CDR3 has 13 amino acids. The CDR3 DNA follows: TGTGCCAGCAGTTTGTCCTATAATTCACCCCTCCACTTT. It is translated as CASSLSYNSPLHF.

V is TRBV5-1 and J is TRBJ1-2, with TRBD1 as a possible D gene (5 bases). With 0 bases removed from V and 5 bases from J, the gap between germline ends came to 17 bases. Germline V gene data show CDR1 as SGHRS and CDR2 as YFSETQ. The CDR3 consists of 16 residues. CDR3 amino acids: CASSLDRGLILYGYTF. The CDR3 nucleotides are TGCGCCAGCAGCTTGGATCGGGGACTTATCCTTTATGGCTACACCTTC. Filled out from reference TRBV5-1 and TRBJ1-2, the complete variable domain reads KAGVTQTPRYLIKTRGQQVTLSCSPISGHRSVSWYQQTPGQGLQFLFEYFSETQRNKGNFPGRFSGRQFSNSRSEMNVSTLELGDSALYLCASSLDRGLILYGYTFGSGTRLTVV.

CDR3 sequence: CASSQDNLDLYGYTF. The CDR3 nucleotides are TGTGCCAGCAGCCAAGATAACTTGGATCTCTATGGCTACACCTTC. V gene TRBV3-1 (or the pseudogene TRBV3-2) combines with J gene TRBJ1-2; D call uncertain. Trimming took 0 bases from V and 4 from J, leaving 12 bases between them. The CDR3 runs 15 residues. Germline CDR1 reads LGHDT; CDR2 reads YNNKEL (reference sequence).

This chain connects TRBV9 to TRBJ1-6; TRBD1 agrees at 9 bases. V shed 4 bases and J 7 bases; nucleotides not matched to a gene: 6. Germline loops: CDR1 SGDLS, CDR2 YYNGEE. The CDR3 has 15 amino acids. CDR3 residues: CASSSRTGVNSPLHF. The DNA of the CDR3 is TGTGCCAGCAGCTCACGGACAGGGGTGAATTCACCCCTCCACTTT.

The chain recombines TRBV18 with TRBJ2-5; 9 bases match TRBD2. The CDR3 extends over 16 amino acids. V lost 2 bases to trimming and J lost 5 bases; unmatched junction nucleotides: 9. Germline lookup yields CDR1 KGHSH and CDR2 LQKENI. In nucleotides, the CDR3 is TGTGCCAGCTCACCAGGCGCGGGAGGGCCCTCGGAGACCCAGTACTTC. Its translation is CASSPGAGGPSETQYF.

V is TRBV7-9 and J is TRBJ1-1; 7 nucleotides agree with TRBD1. Losses at the gene ends were 6 bases for V and 6 bases for J; bases not matched to a gene: 1. Germline values: CDR1 SEHNR, CDR2 FQNEAQ (reference sequence). This CDR3 region has 11 residues. The CDR3 is CASRQGPEAFF. The CDR3 bases are TGTGCCAGCAGACAGGGGCCTGAAGCTTTCTTT.

The CDR3 loop reads CASSQEGVEQYF. CDR3 in DNA: TGTGCCAGCAGCCAAGAAGGTGTCGAGCAGTACTTC. The chain carries TRBV4-2 and TRBJ2-7; unclear D gene. V was clipped by 0 bases and J by 6 bases, with 6 bases between them. The CDR3 runs to 12 residues. Looked up from germline, CDR1 is LGHNA and CDR2 is YNFKEQ.

This CDR3 is CASTLRGQGDSPLHF. The CDR3 nucleotides are TGTGCCAGTACTTTAAGGGGGCAGGGGGACTCACCCCTCCACTTT. The chain combines TRBV19 with TRBJ1-6, with TRBD1 matching over 7 bases. Germline V gene lookup returns CDR1 LNHDA and CDR2 SQIVND (reference sequence). CDR3 length: 15 residues. Trimming at V came to 7 bases and at J to 10 bases, leaving 13 bases not matched to a gene.

This clone was recorded once. The chain is built from TRBV4-1 and TRBJ2-3; 7 nucleotides match TRBD2. Germline V gene lookup returns CDR1 MGHRA and CDR2 YSYEKL. The junction had 7 bases not matched to a gene; V was cut back by 2 bases and J by 2 bases. This CDR3 is 16 amino acids long. CDR3 nucleotides: TGCGCCAGCAGCCAAAGACTAGCCGCGATCACAGATACGCAGTATTTT. Protein sequence: CASSQRLAAITDTQYF.

This chain connects TRBV6-5 to TRBJ1-4; no definite D call. CDR1 is MNHEY, CDR2 SVGAGI, per germline. The CDR3 runs 14 residues. V was pared by 2 bases and J by 6 bases, with 10 bases between. The CDR3 region is CASSYGGSDEKLFF. As DNA, the CDR3 is TGTGCCAGCAGTTACGGCGGGTCCGATGAAAAACTGTTTTTT.

The chain joins TRBV18 to TRBJ2-7, with D possibly matching TRBD1 (5 bases). Germline CDR1 is KGHSH and CDR2 is LQKENI. The ends were cut back, 1 base at V and 2 bases at J, with 15 bases in the middle. The CDR3 has 16 amino acids. The chain's CDR3 is CASSPLETGLTYEQYF. The CDR3 bases are TGTGCCAGCTCACCACTTGAAACAGGATTAACCTACGAGCAGTACTTC.

The gene calls are TRBV20-1 and TRBJ2-7, with 11 bases aligning to TRBD1. The CDR3 has 14 amino acids. CDR1 is DFQATT, CDR2 SNEGSKA, per germline (reference sequence). V shed 3 bases, J shed 2 bases, and the junction held 3 bases outside the gene matches. CDR3 sequence reads: CSASGTGGTYEQYF. The CDR3 DNA reads as TGCAGTGCTAGTGGGACAGGGGGAACCTACGAGCAGTACTTC.

CDR3 loop: CASSRGLAGEGEQYF. Here the CDR3 DNA reads TGTGCCAGCAGTCGGGGACTAGCGGGAGAGGGTGAGCAGTACTTC. The chain carries TRBV6-5 and TRBJ2-7; TRBD2 matches at 14 bases. The ends lost 5 bases at V and 7 bases at J; junction bases unmatched: 7. The CDR3 is 15 residues long. CDR1 is MNHEY, CDR2 SVGAGI, per germline.

This clone was seen only a few times. This rearrangement joins TRBV4-1 to TRBJ2-7; no definite D call. Germline loops: CDR1 MGHRA, CDR2 YSYEKL. The CDR3 spans 14 residues. V lost 5 bases to trimming and J lost 2 bases, with 13 bases between them. CDR3 DNA sequence: TGCGCCAGCAGCGAACGGACCCAAACCTACGAGCAGTACTTC. Residues: CASSERTQTYEQYF.

This clone appeared once. This chain connects TRBV2 to TRBJ1-4, with D possibly matching TRBD1 (6 bases). Germline lookup yields CDR1 SNHLY and CDR2 FYNNEI. Trimming pared 8 bases from V and 3 bases from J, leaving 13 bases between. The CDR3 length is 14 residues. The CDR3 DNA is TGTGCCAGCTCTTCAACAGGGTCTAATGAAAAACTGTTTTTT. It encodes CASSSTGSNEKLFF.

The chain employs TRBV3-1 (or the pseudogene TRBV3-2) and TRBJ2-2, with D possibly being TRBD1 (6 bases). Germline values: CDR1 LGHDT, CDR2 YNNKEL (reference sequence). This CDR3 has 15 residues. V was clipped by 4 bases and J by 2 bases, with 11 bases between them. Here the CDR3 reads CASSLRTANTGELFF. DNA for the CDR3: TGTGCCAGCAGCCTGCGGACAGCAAACACCGGGGAGCTGTTTTTT.

This clone has only one observation. The chain uses TRBV9 and TRBJ1-3; D remains ambiguous. Trimming left V 1 base short and J 2 bases short, with 10 bases between. CDR1 is SGDLS and CDR2 is YYNGEE in the germline V gene. CDR3 length equals 15 residues. The CDR3 region has the DNA TGTGCCAGCAGCGTACAAATGGGTCCTGGAAACACCATATATTTT. Residues: CASSVQMGPGNTIYF.

This clone was counted once. The gene calls are TRBV10-1 and TRBJ1-1; 7 bases fit TRBD1. Germline V lookup: CDR1 WNHNN, CDR2 SYGVQD (reference sequence). Losses at the gene ends were 8 bases for V and 4 bases for J; bases not matched to a gene: 16. The CDR3 covers 16 residues. In nucleotides, the CDR3 is TGCGCCAGCCCGCTTATCCGGGACAGTTGTTCCACTGAAGCTTTCTTT. Translation: CASPLIRDSCSTEAFF.

This sequence joins TRBV4-2 and TRBJ2-3; 7 bases are a match to TRBD2. CDR1 and CDR2 (germline): LGHNA, YNFKEQ. Unmatched junction bases numbered 6, after V lost 4 bases and J lost 5 bases. This CDR3 region has 14 residues. CDR3 residues: CASSLSSGRDTQYF. Written as DNA, the CDR3 is TGTGCCAGCAGCCTCTCTAGCGGTAGAGATACGCAGTATTTT.

This sequence joins TRBV7-3 and TRBJ2-7; D tentatively fits TRBD1 or TRBD2 (5 bases each). V lost 2 bases and J lost 5, with 13 bases in between. This CDR3 contains 14 residues. Germline V CDR1 and CDR2: SGHTA, FQGTGA. CDR3 nucleotides: TGTGCCAGCAGCTTATTTGGGGGATCCAACGAGCAGTACTTC. Its protein is CASSLFGGSNEQYF.

The genes are TRBV7-8 and TRBJ1-2, with D perhaps TRBD1 (5 bases). The CDR3 runs to 13 residues. The V gene's germline CDR1 is SGHVS and CDR2 FQNEAQ. V lost 1 base to trimming and J lost 6 bases, with 9 bases between them. DNA of the CDR3: TGTGCCAGCAGCTTAGTAGGGGCAGATGGCTACACCTTC. This translates into CASSLVGADGYTF.